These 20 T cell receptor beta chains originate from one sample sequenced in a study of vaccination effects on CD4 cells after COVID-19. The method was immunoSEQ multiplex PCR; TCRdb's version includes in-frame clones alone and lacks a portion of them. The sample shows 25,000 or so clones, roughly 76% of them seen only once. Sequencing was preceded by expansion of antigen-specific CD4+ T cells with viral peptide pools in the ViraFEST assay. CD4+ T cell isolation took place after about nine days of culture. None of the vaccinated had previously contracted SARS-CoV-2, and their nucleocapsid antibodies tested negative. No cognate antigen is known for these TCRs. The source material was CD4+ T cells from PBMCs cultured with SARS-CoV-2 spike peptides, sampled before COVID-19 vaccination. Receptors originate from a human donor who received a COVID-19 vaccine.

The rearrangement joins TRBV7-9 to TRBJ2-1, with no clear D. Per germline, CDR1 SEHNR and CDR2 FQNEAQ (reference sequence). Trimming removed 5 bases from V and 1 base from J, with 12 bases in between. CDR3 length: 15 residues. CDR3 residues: CASSPIGFSYNEQFF. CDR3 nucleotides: TGTGCCAGCAGCCCTATCGGTTTTTCCTACAATGAGCAGTTCTTC.

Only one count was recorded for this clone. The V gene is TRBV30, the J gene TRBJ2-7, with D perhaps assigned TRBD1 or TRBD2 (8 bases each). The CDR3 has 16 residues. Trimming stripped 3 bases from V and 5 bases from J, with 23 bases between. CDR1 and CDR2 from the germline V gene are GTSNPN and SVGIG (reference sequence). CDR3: CAWSGTRDRFSDEQYF. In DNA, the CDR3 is TGTGCCTGGAGCGGGACTAGGGACAGGTTTTCTGACGAGCAGTACTTC.

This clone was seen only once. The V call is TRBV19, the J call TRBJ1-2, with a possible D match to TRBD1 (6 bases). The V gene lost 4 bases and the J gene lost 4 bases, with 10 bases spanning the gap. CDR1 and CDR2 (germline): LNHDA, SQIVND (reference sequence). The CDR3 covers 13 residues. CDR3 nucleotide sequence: TGTGCCAGTAGTAGTGCCAGGGGCTATGGCTACACCTTC. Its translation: CASSSARGYGYTF.

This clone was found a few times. CDR3 nucleotide sequence: TGTGCCAGCTCACCCCTCGGGACGAACACCGGGGAGCTGTTTTTT. This sequence encodes CASSPLGTNTGELFF. The rearrangement uses TRBV18 and TRBJ2-2; TRBD2 might be the D (5 bases). The V end lost 3 bases, the J end lost 0 bases, and 8 bases lay between the germline ends. This CDR3 has 15 residues. Germline CDR1 reads KGHSH; CDR2 reads LQKENI.

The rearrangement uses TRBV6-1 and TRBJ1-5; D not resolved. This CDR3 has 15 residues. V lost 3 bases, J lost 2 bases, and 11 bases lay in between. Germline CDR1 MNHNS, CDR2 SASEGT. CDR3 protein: CASSDPGYGNQPQHF. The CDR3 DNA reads TGTGCCAGCAGTGATCCGGGGTACGGCAATCAGCCCCAGCATTTT.

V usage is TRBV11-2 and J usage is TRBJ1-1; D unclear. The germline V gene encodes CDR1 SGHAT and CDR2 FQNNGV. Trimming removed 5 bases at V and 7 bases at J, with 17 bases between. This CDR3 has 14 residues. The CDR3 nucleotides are TGTGCCAGCAGCCCAAGTGGCGGACCAGGTGAAGCTTTCTTT. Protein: CASSPSGGPGEAFF.

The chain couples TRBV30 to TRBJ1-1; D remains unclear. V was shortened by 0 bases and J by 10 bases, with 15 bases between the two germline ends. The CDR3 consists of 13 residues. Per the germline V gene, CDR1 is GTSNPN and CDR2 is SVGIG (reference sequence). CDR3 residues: CAWSVRGNVVAFF. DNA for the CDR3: TGTGCCTGGAGTGTTCGGGGAAATGTGGTAGCTTTCTTT. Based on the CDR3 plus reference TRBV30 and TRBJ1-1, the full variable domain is SQTIHQWPATLVQPVGSPLSLECTVEGTSNPNLYWYRQAAGRGLQLLFYSVGIGQISSEVPQNLSASRPQDRQFILSSKKLLLSDSGFYLCAWSVRGNVVAFFGQGTRLTVV.

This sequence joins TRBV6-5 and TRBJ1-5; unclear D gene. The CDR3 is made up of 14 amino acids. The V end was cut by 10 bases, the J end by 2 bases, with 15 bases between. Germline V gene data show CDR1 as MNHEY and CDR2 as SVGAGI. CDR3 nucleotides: TGTGCCACCGAGACGGGGAGTGGCAATCAGCCCCAGCATTTT. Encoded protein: CATETGSGNQPQHF.

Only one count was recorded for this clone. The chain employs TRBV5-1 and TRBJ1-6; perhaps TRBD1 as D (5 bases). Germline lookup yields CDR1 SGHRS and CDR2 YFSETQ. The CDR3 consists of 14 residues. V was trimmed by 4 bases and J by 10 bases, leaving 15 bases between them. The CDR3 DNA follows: TGCGCCAGCAGCGTATTGTGGGGGGACTCACCCCTCCACTTT. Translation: CASSVLWGDSPLHF.

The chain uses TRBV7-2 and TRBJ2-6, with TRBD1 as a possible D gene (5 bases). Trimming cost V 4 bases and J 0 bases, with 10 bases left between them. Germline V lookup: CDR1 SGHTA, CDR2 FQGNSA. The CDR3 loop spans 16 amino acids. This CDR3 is CASSSGHTSGANVLTF. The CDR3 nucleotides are TGTGCCAGCAGCTCCGGACACACCTCTGGGGCCAACGTCCTGACTTTC.

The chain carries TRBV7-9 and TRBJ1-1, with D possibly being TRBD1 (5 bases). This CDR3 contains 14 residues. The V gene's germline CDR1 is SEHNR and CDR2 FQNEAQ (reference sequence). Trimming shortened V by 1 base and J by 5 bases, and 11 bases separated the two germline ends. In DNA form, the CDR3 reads TGTGCCAGCAGCTTAGAAGGGGCCTCAACTGAAGCTTTCTTT. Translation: CASSLEGASTEAFF.

CDR3 protein: CASSEGTWKVNTEAFF. The DNA of the CDR3 is TGCGCCAGCAGCGAGGGGACCTGGAAAGTGAACACTGAAGCTTTCTTT. J is TRBJ1-1 and V is TRBV10-1, with D possibly being TRBD1 (5 bases). This CDR3 is 16 amino acids long. The germline V gene has CDR1 WNHNN and CDR2 SYGVQD (reference sequence). The germline V and J ends were trimmed by 6 bases and 0 bases, with 17 bases remaining between them.

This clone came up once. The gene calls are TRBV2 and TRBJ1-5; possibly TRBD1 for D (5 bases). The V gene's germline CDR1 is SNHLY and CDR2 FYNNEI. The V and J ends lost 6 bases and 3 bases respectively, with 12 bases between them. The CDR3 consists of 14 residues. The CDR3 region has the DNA TGTGCCAGCAGCTTGGTGACAGTCAATCAGCCCCAGCATTTT. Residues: CASSLVTVNQPQHF. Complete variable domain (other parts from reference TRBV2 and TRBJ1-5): EPEVTQTPSHQVTQMGQEVILRCVPISNHLYFYWYRQILGQKVEFLVSFYNNEISEKSEIFDDQFSVERPDGSNFTLKIRSTKLEDSAMYFCASSLVTVNQPQHFGDGTRLSIL.

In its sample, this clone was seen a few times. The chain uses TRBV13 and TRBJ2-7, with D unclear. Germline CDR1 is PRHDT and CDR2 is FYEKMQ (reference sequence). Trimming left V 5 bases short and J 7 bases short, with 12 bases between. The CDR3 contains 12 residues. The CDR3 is CASSRWFDEQYF. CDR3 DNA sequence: TGTGCCAGCAGCCGGTGGTTTGATGAGCAGTACTTC.

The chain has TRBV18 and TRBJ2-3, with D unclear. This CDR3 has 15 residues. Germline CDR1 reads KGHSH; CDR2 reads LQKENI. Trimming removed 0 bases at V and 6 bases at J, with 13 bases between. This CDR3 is CASSPPSLSADTQYF. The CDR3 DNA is TGTGCCAGCTCACCACCCTCCCTCTCAGCTGATACGCAGTATTTT.

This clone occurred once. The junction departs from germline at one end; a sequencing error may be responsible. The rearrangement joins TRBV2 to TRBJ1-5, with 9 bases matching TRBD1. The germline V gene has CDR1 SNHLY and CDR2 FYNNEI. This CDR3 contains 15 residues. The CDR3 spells CASGDRGISNQPQHF. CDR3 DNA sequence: TGTGCCAGCGGTGACAGGGGGATTAGCAATCAGCCCCAGCATTTT.

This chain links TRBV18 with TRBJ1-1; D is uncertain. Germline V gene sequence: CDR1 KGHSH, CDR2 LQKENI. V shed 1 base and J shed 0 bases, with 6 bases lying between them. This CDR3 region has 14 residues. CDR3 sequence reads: CASSPQDLNTEAFF. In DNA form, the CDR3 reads TGTGCCAGCTCACCACAGGACTTGAACACTGAAGCTTTCTTT.

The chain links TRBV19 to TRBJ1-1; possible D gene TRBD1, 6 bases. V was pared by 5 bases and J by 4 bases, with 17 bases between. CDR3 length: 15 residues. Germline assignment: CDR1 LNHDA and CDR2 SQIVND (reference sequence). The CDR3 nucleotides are TGTGCCAGTAGTCCTACCGCAGGGGCCGCCACTGAAGCTTTCTTT. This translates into CASSPTAGAATEAFF.

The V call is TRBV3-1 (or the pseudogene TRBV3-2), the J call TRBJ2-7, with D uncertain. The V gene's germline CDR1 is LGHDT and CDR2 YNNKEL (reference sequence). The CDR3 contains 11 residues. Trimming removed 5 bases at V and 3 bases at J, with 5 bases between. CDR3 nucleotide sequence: TGTGCCAGCAGCTTCCGCTACGAGCAGTACTTC. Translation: CASSFRYEQYF.

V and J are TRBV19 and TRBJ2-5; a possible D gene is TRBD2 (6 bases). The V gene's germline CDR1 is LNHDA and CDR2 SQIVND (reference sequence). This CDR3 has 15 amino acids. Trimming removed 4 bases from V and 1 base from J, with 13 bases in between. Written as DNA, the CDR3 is TGTGCCAGTAGTACAGGGACTGCAGGCCAAGAGACCCAGTACTTC. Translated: CASSTGTAGQETQYF.